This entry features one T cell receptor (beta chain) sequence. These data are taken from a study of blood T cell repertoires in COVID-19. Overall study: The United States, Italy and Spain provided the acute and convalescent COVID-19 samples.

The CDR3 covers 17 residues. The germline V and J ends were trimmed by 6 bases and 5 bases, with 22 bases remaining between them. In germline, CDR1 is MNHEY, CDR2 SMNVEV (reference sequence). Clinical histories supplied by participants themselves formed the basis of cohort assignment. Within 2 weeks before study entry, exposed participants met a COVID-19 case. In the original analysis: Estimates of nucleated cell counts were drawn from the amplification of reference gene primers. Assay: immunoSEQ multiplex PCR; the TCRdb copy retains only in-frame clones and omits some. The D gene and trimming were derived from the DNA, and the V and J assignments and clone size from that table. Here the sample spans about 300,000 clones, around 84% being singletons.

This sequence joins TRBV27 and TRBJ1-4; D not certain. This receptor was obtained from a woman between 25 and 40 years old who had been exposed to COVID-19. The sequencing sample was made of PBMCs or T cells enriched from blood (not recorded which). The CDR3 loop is CASRPGKRHQLNEKLFF. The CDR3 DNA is TGTGCCAGCAGGCCCGGGAAGAGACACCAACTAAATGAAAAACTGTTTTTT. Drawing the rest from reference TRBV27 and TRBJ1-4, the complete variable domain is EAQVTQNPRYLITVTGKKLTVTCSQNMNHEYMSWYRQDPGLGLRQIYYSMNVEVTDKGDVPEGYKVSRKEKRNFPLILESPSPNQTSLYFCASRPGKRHQLNEKLFFGSGTQLSVL.